The T cell receptor (beta chain) described here comes from a study of blood T cell repertoires in COVID-19. Germline V CDR1 and CDR2: SGHNT, YYREEE (reference sequence). V was shortened by 4 bases and J by 1 base, with 23 bases between the two germline ends. CDR3 length equals 18 residues. Per the original methods: Amplifying reference gene primers gave estimates of nucleated cell counts. Libraries were prepared by immunoSEQ multiplex PCR; TCRdb keeps only in-frame clonotypes and omits some of them. V and J calls and clone size are given by that table; D and trimming were obtained from the DNA. The sample has 25,000 to 35,000 clones, roughly 85% seen once.

The TCR originated in a man at least 80 years old with active COVID-19. The gene calls are TRBV5-4 and TRBJ2-5, with D perhaps matching TRBD2 (7 bases). Sequenced material: peripheral blood. CDR3: CASSPGLGTGQTQETQYF. The CDR3 nucleotides read TGTGCCAGCAGCCCCGGACTAGGAACGGGACAAACCCAAGAGACCCAGTACTTC.